One sample yielded the 7 T cell receptor beta chains listed below, sequenced in a study of tumor-infiltrating lymphocytes in primary liver carcinoma. Germline DNA was also extracted, and blood RNA was taken from unsorted whole blood. TCR beta cDNA came from about 500 ng total RNA, primed with a constant-region primer. Libraries covering TCR beta were generated through three nested multiplex PCR rounds (using a slightly modified ARM-PCR). The study ran its first two PCR rounds for around 9 cycles each, using TRBV1-TRBV30 forward primers and a C-beta reverse primer. TCRdb ran MiXCR on the multiplex PCR reads and lists one entry per CDR3 protein. Of more than 150,000 distinct CDR3 sequences in the sample, approximately 60% were seen once. What was sequenced was peripheral blood. The receptor set was obtained from a man in his forties or fifties with primary liver carcinoma and hepatitis B virus infection.

This clonotype was counted only a few times. A much larger clone differs from this one at a single base, so this may be a read error. The rearrangement joins TRBV11-2 to TRBJ2-1; D unclear. Germline V lookup: CDR1 SGHAT, CDR2 FQNNGV. Deletions cut 0 bases from V and 12 bases from J, with 12 bases between. The CDR3 runs 13 residues. In DNA form, the CDR3 reads TGTGCCAGCAGCTTAGATCTCCGGTTTGGGCAGTTCTTC. It yields the protein CASSLDLRFGQFF.

This clonotype was counted at least ten times. V and J are TRBV6-1 and TRBJ2-3; TRBD2 matches 12 bases. Germline V gene data show CDR1 as MNHNS and CDR2 as SASEGT. J was trimmed by 4 bases and V by 5 bases; bases with no gene match: 7. This CDR3 has 16 amino acids. The CDR3 nucleotides read TGTGCCAGCAGTCGGACTAGCGGGAATCCGCCAGATACGCAGTATTTT. This codes for CASSRTSGNPPDTQYF.

Many counts were recorded for this clonotype. The chain carries TRBV5-4 and TRBJ2-3, with unresolved D. There are 16 residues in the CDR3. Germline V gives CDR1 SGHNT, CDR2 YYREEE (reference sequence). Trimming took off 2 bases at V and 4 bases at J, with 17 bases between the two ends. The CDR3 DNA sequence: TGTGCCAGCAGCTTACGGGTCTCAGGTGGGGCAGATACGCAGTATTTT. Protein product: CASSLRVSGGADTQYF. Based on the CDR3 plus reference TRBV5-4 and TRBJ2-3, the full variable domain is ETGVTQSPTHLIKTRGQQVTLRCSSQSGHNTVSWYQQALGQGPQFIFQYYREEENGRGNFPPRFSGLQFPNYSSELNVNALELDDSALYLCASSLRVSGGADTQYFGPGTRLTVL.

This clonotype was counted many times. The chain employs TRBV5-4 and TRBJ2-5, with 8 bases fitting TRBD1. The germline gives CDR1 SGHNT, CDR2 YYREEE (reference sequence). The CDR3 contains 15 residues. J gave up 5 bases and V 4 bases, and 10 bases lay outside the gene matches. The CDR3 DNA reads TGTGCCAGCAGCAGCATGACAGGGGTTGGCGAGACCCAGTACTTC. This translates into CASSSMTGVGETQYF.

In this sample, this clonotype turned up once. The V gene is TRBV7-9, the J gene TRBJ2-5, with 7 bases lining up with TRBD1. The length of the CDR3 is 14 residues. From germline, CDR1 is SEHNR and CDR2 FQNEAQ (reference sequence). J gave up 2 bases and V 3 bases, and 3 bases lay outside the gene matches. CDR3 sequence (DNA): TGTGCCAGCAGCTTCGGGACAGTTCAAGAGACCCAGTACTTC. It encodes CASSFGTVQETQYF.

Remarks on this clonotype: A read error is possible here, since a much larger clone lies one base away. V gene TRBV29-1 combines with J gene TRBJ1-1; D is ambiguous. Germline V gives CDR1 SQVTM, CDR2 ANQGSEA. Trimming left V 8 bases short and J 2 bases short, with 6 bases between. The CDR3 contains 10 residues. The CDR3 bases are TGCAGCTCCCGTAACACTGAAGCTTTCTTT. Its translation: CSSRNTEAFF.

With regard to this clonotype: This could be a read error, since a much larger clone is one nucleotide away. The DNA for the CDR3 is TGCGCCAGCAGCCAAGCACTAATCGATGAGCAGTACTTC. It translates to CASSQALIDEQYF. This chain joins TRBV4-1 and TRBJ2-1; D is unresolved. The DNA end is more similar to TRBJ2-7, so the J call may be wrong. Germline CDR1 reads MGHRA; CDR2 reads YSYEKL. The CDR3 runs to 13 residues.